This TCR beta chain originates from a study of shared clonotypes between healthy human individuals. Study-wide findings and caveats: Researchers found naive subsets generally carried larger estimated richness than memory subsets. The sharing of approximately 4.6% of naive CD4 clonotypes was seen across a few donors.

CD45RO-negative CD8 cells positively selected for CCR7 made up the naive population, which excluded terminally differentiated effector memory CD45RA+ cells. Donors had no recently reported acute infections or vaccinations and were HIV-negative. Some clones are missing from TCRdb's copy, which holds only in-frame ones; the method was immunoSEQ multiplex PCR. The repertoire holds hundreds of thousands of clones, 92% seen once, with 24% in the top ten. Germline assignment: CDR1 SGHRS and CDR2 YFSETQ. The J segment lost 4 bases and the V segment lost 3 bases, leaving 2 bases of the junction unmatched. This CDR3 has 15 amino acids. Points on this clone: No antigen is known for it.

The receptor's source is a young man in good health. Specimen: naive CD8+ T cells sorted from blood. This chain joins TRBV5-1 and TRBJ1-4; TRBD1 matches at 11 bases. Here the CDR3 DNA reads TGCGCCAGCAGCTACGGGACAGGGGGTAATGAAAAACTGTTTTTT. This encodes CASSYGTGGNEKLFF.